This T cell receptor beta chain is from a study of T cell responses to AZD1222 COVID-19 vaccine. Overall study context: Doses given second, at about 4 or about 12 weeks, were pooled.

General study results and limits: Recipients of AZD1222 seropositive at baseline numbered only 6 or 7. Within unmutated variant regions lay the reported targets of nearly half of spike-specific TCRs.

Here immunoSEQ multiplex PCR was the method, and the copy in TCRdb shows in-frame clones only, minus some. The sample carries about 120,000 clones, around 88% recorded once. Worth noting for this clone: Its antigen is not known.

The V gene lost 6 bases and the J gene lost 4 bases, with 13 bases spanning the gap. Germline CDR1 is SGHTA and CDR2 is FQGNSA. The CDR3 is 13 amino acids. This rearrangement joins TRBV7-2 to TRBJ2-7; D is uncertain. Sample: peripheral blood, taken on day 0 of AZD1222 vaccination. The clonotype comes from an adult in good health. In DNA form, the CDR3 reads TGTGCCAGCAGTAGACAAGACTTATACGAGCAGTACTTC. It codes for CASSRQDLYEQYF.